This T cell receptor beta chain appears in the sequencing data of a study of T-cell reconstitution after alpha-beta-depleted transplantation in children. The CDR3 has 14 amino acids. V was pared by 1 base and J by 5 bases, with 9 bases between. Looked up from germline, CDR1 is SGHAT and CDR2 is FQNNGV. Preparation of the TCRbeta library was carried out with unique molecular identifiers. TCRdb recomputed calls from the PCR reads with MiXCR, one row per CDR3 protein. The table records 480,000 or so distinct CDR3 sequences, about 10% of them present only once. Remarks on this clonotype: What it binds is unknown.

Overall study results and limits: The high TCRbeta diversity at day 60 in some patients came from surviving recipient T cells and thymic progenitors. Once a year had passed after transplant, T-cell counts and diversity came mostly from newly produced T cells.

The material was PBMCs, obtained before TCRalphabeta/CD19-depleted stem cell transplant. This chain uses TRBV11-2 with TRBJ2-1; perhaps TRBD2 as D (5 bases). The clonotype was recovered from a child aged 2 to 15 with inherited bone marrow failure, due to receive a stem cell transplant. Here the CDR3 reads CASSLVYGDNEQFF. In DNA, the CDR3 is TGTGCCAGCAGCTTAGTATACGGGGACAATGAGCAGTTCTTC.